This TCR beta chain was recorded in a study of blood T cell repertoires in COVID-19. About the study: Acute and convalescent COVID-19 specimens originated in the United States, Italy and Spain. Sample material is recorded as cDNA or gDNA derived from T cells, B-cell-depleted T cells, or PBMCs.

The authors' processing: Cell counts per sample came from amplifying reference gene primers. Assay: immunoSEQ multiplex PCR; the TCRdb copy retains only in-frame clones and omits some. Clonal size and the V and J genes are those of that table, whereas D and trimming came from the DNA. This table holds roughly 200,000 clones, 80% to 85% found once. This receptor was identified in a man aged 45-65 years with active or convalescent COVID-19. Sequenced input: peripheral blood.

The CDR3 nucleotides are TGTGCCAGCAGGGATCGGGTTAGTGGCTACACCTTC. This encodes CASRDRVSGYTF. The J gene is TRBJ1-2, the V gene TRBV6-5, with D unresolved. Deletions cut 6 bases from V and 7 bases from J, with 12 bases between. Germline lookup yields CDR1 MNHEY and CDR2 SVGAGI. This CDR3 region has 12 residues.